The 17 T cell receptor beta chains in this list originate from one sample, sequenced in a study of blood T cell repertoires in COVID-19. The method was immunoSEQ multiplex PCR; TCRdb's version includes in-frame clones alone and lacks a portion of them. The sample consists of fewer than 200,000 clones, around 84% of them appearing once. Specimen: PBMCs or T cells enriched from blood (not recorded which). These receptor sequences come from a man over 45 who had recovered from COVID-19.

This clone occurred a few times. V gene TRBV3-1 (or the pseudogene TRBV3-2) combines with J gene TRBJ1-2; TRBD1 might be the D (6 bases). From germline, CDR1 is LGHDT and CDR2 YNNKEL (reference sequence). This CDR3 has 15 amino acids. V was cut by 1 base and J by 3 bases, with 12 bases left in between. The CDR3 nucleotides read TGTGCCAGCAGCCAAGGATGGGGGGGCGACTATGGCTACACCTTC. Residues: CASSQGWGGDYGYTF.

The chain has TRBV29-1 and TRBJ1-2; 7 nucleotides align to TRBD1. With V trimmed by 6 bases and J by 1 base, 2 bases remained unmatched. This CDR3 region has 12 residues. Germline V lookup: CDR1 SQVTM, CDR2 ANQGSEA. CDR3 protein: CSVRDSNYGYTF. DNA for the CDR3: TGCAGCGTCCGGGACAGTAACTATGGCTACACCTTC.

The rearrangement uses TRBV19 and TRBJ2-7; 8 positions agree with TRBD1. The CDR3 extends over 14 amino acids. CDR1 and CDR2 from the germline V gene are LNHDA and SQIVND (reference sequence). V dropped 3 bases and J dropped 4; count of bases not matched to a gene: 5. The CDR3 region is CASSIGDRNYEQYF. CDR3 nucleotide sequence: TGTGCCAGTAGTATTGGGGACAGGAATTACGAGCAGTACTTC.

The chain carries TRBV11-2 and TRBJ1-1; 10 bases match TRBD1. CDR1 is SGHAT and CDR2 is FQNNGV in the germline V gene. V was clipped by 7 bases and J by 4 bases; unmatched bases: 12. This CDR3 region has 16 residues. CDR3 sequence reads: CASISIRDRGRTEAFF. The CDR3 nucleotides read TGTGCCAGCATCTCAATCCGGGACAGGGGTCGCACTGAAGCTTTCTTT.

The rearrangement uses TRBV6-2 or TRBV6-3 and TRBJ2-1; possibly TRBD1 for D (6 bases). V lost 6 bases and J 1 base, leaving 10 bases between the germline ends. This CDR3 has 14 residues. Germline lookup yields CDR1 MNHEY and CDR2 SVGEGT. CDR3: CASSNRVSYNEQFF. The DNA for the CDR3 is TGTGCCAGCAGCAACAGGGTATCCTACAATGAGCAGTTCTTC.

This clone came up many times. The genes are TRBV7-9 and TRBJ1-1; 11 bases agree with TRBD1. Trimming at V came to 5 bases and at J to 6 bases, leaving 14 bases not matched to a gene. The CDR3 is 17 amino acids. Germline assignment: CDR1 SEHNR and CDR2 FQNEAQ (reference sequence). CDR3 bases: TGTGCCAGCAGCCTCGAAGGACAGGGGGCGCGTTCCGCTGAAGCTTTCTTT. This translates into CASSLEGQGARSAEAFF.

The genes are TRBV30 and TRBJ1-1, with unresolved D. Germline CDR1 and CDR2: GTSNPN and SVGIG (reference sequence). V dropped 3 bases and J dropped 1 base, with 15 bases sitting between them. The CDR3 is 15 residues long. In nucleotides, the CDR3 is TGTGCCTGGAGCGGATTGGGGAGACGGAACACTGAAGCTTTCTTT. Its protein product is CAWSGLGRRNTEAFF.

J is TRBJ1-1 and V is TRBV6-5; 8 bases align to TRBD1. The CDR3 totals 14 residues. The V gene's germline CDR1 is MNHEY and CDR2 SVGAGI. The J segment lost 4 bases and the V segment lost 8 bases, leaving 9 bases of the junction unmatched. The CDR3 reads CASQKDRVSTEAFF. The CDR3 DNA sequence: TGTGCCAGCCAGAAGGACAGGGTGAGCACTGAAGCTTTCTTT.

The CDR3 region is CASSLYSHHYEQYF. In DNA, the CDR3 is TGTGCCAGCAGTTTATACTCTCACCACTACGAGCAGTACTTC. The V call is TRBV27, the J call TRBJ2-7; D unclear. The V end was cut by 1 base, the J end by 3 bases, with 10 bases between. This CDR3 spans 14 amino acids. Germline loops: CDR1 MNHEY, CDR2 SMNVEV (reference sequence).

This clone was observed a single time. The CDR3 DNA follows: TGTGCCAGCAGTGGCTTCGGGCCTCAGGGTGTCACCGGGGAGCTGTTTTTT. Translation: CASSGFGPQGVTGELFF. The chain uses TRBV2 and TRBJ2-2, with TRBD1 as a possible D gene (5 bases). Germline V lookup: CDR1 SNHLY, CDR2 FYNNEI. The CDR3 runs 17 residues. V lost 4 bases to trimming and J lost 4 bases, with 19 bases between them.

Comments on this clone: The junction departs from the called germline gene at one end, perhaps through a read error. The genes are TRBV11-3 and TRBJ1-1; D uncertain. The germline gives CDR1 SGHNT, CDR2 YENEEA. The CDR3 covers 13 residues. For the CDR3, the DNA is TGTGCCACCAGCAGCGACGGGAGCACTGAAGCTTTCTTT. This translates into CATSSDGSTEAFF.

This chain connects TRBV5-8 to TRBJ1-1, with 8 bases aligning to TRBD1. The length of the CDR3 is 17 residues. J gave up 4 bases and V 7 bases, and 18 bases lay outside the gene matches. Germline lookup yields CDR1 SGHTS and CDR2 YDEGEE. CDR3 nucleotides: TGTGCCAGCCGCTCCGGACAGGGTTGGTCGATGAGCACTGAAGCTTTCTTT. Translation gives CASRSGQGWSMSTEAFF.

Details on this clone: The sample has other DNA sequences that encode this CDR3 too. The chain employs TRBV18 and TRBJ2-5; 7 bases line up with TRBD1. The CDR3 totals 13 residues. Trimming removed 6 bases from V and 3 bases from J; junction bases left unmatched: 4. CDR1 is KGHSH and CDR2 is LQKENI in the germline V gene. CDR3 coding DNA: TGTGCCAGCTCCCCGGGACAGAAAGAGACCCAGTACTTC. It is translated as CASSPGQKETQYF.

The genes are TRBV6-5 and TRBJ2-3; 7 positions agree with TRBD1. The V gene end was trimmed by 5 bases and the J gene end by 6 bases; junction bases not matched to a gene: 8. The CDR3 extends over 14 amino acids. From germline, CDR1 is MNHEY and CDR2 SVGAGI. CDR3 DNA: TGTGCCAGCAGTCACGACAGGGTGAGGGATACGCAGTATTTT. It encodes CASSHDRVRDTQYF.

The chain links TRBV2 to TRBJ2-2, with TRBD1 identical over 9 bases. Trimming cost V 6 bases and J 4 bases; bases outside gene matches: 9. CDR1 and CDR2 (germline): SNHLY, FYNNEI. The CDR3 is 16 residues long. CDR3 nucleotides: TGTGCCAGCAGCTCAACAGGGGGCTTTACCACCGGGGAGCTGTTTTTT. As protein: CASSSTGGFTTGELFF. Based on the CDR3 plus reference TRBV2 and TRBJ2-2, the full variable domain is EPEVTQTPSHQVTQMGQEVILRCVPISNHLYFYWYRQILGQKVEFLVSFYNNEISEKSEIFDDQFSVERPDGSNFTLKIRSTKLEDSAMYFCASSSTGGFTTGELFFGEGSRLTVL.

A remark on this clone: The sample holds other DNA sequences that translate to the same CDR3. This CDR3 reads CASSLAGTGGYEQYF. As DNA, the CDR3 is TGCGCCAGCAGCTTGGCCGGGACAGGGGGCTACGAGCAGTACTTC. The rearrangement joins TRBV5-1 to TRBJ2-7; the match to TRBD1 covers 11 bases. V trimming: 0 bases; J trimming: 3 bases; junction bases outside the gene matches: 2. This CDR3 contains 15 residues. The V gene's germline CDR1 is SGHRS and CDR2 YFSETQ. Supplemented by reference TRBV5-1 and TRBJ2-7, the full variable domain reads KAGVTQTPRYLIKTRGQQVTLSCSPISGHRSVSWYQQTPGQGLQFLFEYFSETQRNKGNFPGRFSGRQFSNSRSEMNVSTLELGDSALYLCASSLAGTGGYEQYFGPGTRLTVT.

The chain combines TRBV7-2 with TRBJ1-2; 7 positions match TRBD1. The junction had 13 bases not matched to a gene; V was cut back by 5 bases and J by 7 bases. CDR3 length: 15 residues. Germline V gives CDR1 SGHTA, CDR2 FQGNSA. The CDR3 DNA follows: TGTGCCAGCAGCCTTCAACAGGGGAATAATCTTGGCTACACCTTC. This codes for CASSLQQGNNLGYTF. Full variable domain (remainder filled in from reference TRBV7-2 and TRBJ1-2): GAGVSQSPSNKVTEKGKDVELRCDPISGHTALYWYRQSLGQGLEFLIYFQGNSAPDKSGLPSDRFSAERTGGSVSTLTIQRTQQEDSAVYLCASSLQQGNNLGYTFGSGTRLTVV.